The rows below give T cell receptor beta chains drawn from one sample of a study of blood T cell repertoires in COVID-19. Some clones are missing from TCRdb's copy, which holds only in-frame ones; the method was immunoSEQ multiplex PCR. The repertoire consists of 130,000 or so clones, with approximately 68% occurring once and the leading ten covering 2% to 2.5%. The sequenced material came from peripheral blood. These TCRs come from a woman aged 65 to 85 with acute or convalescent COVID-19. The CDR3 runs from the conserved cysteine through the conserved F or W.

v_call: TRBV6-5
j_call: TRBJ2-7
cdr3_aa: CASSSAGARANEQYF

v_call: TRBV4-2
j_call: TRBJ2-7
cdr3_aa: CASSQEKRGSSYEQYF

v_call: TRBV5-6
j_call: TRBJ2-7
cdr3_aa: CASSQGTGLWEQYF

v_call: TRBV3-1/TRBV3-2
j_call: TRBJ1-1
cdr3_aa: CASSQESGGNTEAFF

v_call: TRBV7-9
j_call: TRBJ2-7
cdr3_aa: CASSPPARAGGREQYF

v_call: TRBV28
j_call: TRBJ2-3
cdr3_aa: CASSSSRQGPRDTQYF

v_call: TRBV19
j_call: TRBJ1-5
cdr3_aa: CASTDQSVRGDNQPQHF

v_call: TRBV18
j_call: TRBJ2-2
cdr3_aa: CASSPSRQQTGELFF

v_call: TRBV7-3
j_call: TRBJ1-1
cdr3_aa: CASSLQGRAEAFF

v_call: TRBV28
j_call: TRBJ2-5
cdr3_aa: CASSAGTSGSRTQYF

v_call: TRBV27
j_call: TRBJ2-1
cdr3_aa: CASRVAGHNEQFF

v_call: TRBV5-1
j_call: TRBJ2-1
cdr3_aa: CASSLGGQGYNEQFF

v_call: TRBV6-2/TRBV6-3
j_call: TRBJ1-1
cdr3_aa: CASSYRRTVEAFF

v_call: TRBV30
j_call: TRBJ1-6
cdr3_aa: CAWSRDSNSPLHF

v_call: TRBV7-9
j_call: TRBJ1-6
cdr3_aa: CASSPGEEFHF

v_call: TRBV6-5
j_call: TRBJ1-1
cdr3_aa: CASSSTGGMNTEAFF

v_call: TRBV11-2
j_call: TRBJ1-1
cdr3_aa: CASSLGTGPEAFF

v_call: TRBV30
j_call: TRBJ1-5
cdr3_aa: CAWQLQGVGNQPQHF

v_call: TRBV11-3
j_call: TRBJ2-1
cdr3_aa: CASSRDITYNEQFF

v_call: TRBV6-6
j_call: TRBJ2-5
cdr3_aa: CASSTPWREGGETQYF

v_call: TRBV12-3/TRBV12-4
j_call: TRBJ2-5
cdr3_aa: CASSPGEAQYF

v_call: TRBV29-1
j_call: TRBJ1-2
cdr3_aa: CSVEGQGGLVASGYTF